The clone carrying this T cell receptor beta chain has just a few counts. This CDR3 has 14 residues. Germline V lookup: CDR1 DFQATT, CDR2 SNEGSKA (reference sequence). V lost 3 bases and J lost 6, with 18 bases in between. One entry per CDR3 protein, called by TCRdb with MiXCR from the 5' RACE reads. The sample contains about 41,000 distinct CDR3 sequences, 25% to 35% of which appear only once. The chain combines TRBV20-1 with TRBJ2-7; D is tentatively TRBD1 or TRBD2 (5 bases each). Sequencing input: memory CD4+ T cells sorted from a lymph node. Described subset: memory CD4+ T cells, CD4+CD45RO+CD25-. The clonotype comes from a female donor with breast cancer. In DNA, the CDR3 is TGCAGTGCTAGCCCCGGGACCAGAGCGCGCGAGCAGTACTTC. This codes for CSASPGTRAREQYF.